The 26 T cell receptor beta chains presented below share a single source sample, sequenced in a study of T cell responses to AZD1222 COVID-19 vaccine. TCRdb's copy holds only in-frame clones and misses some; the assay was immunoSEQ multiplex PCR. The sample consists of tens of thousands of clones, around 86% of them appearing once. Sequenced here: peripheral blood, sampled on day 0 of AZD1222 vaccination. The receptor source for this set is an adult in good health.

Notes on this clone: The sample contains more than one DNA sequence encoding this CDR3. The V gene is TRBV27, the J gene TRBJ2-7, with 7 nucleotides matching TRBD1. There are 14 residues in the CDR3. V trimming: 5 bases; J trimming: 2 bases; junction bases outside the gene matches: 6. Germline V gene data show CDR1 as MNHEY and CDR2 as SMNVEV (reference sequence). The CDR3 is CASSLTGLPYEQYF. In DNA, the CDR3 is TGTGCCAGCAGTCTGACAGGGCTCCCCTACGAGCAGTACTTC.

The genes are TRBV7-9 and TRBJ1-1, with D perhaps TRBD1 (6 bases). V lost 1 base and J lost 0, with 9 bases in between. CDR3 length: 15 amino acids. Germline V gene data show CDR1 as SEHNR and CDR2 as FQNEAQ (reference sequence). CDR3 amino acids: CASSLGDTVNTEAFF. DNA of the CDR3: TGTGCCAGCAGCTTAGGGGACACTGTGAACACTGAAGCTTTCTTT.

The rearrangement joins TRBV5-1 to TRBJ2-2, with D uncertain. V was cut by 2 bases and J by 0 bases, with 14 bases left in between. This CDR3 comprises 17 residues. In germline, CDR1 is SGHRS, CDR2 YFSETQ. In DNA, the CDR3 is TGCGCCAGCAGCTTTGGCTCAAGATACGCGAACACCGGGGAGCTGTTTTTT. Translated: CASSFGSRYANTGELFF.

There are a few counts of this clone. The chain couples TRBV6-2 or TRBV6-3 to TRBJ1-1; TRBD1 might be the D (5 bases). The CDR3 totals 17 residues. CDR1 MNHEY and CDR2 SVGEGT come from the germline V gene. Trimming stripped 5 bases from V and 2 bases from J, with 21 bases between. The CDR3, as DNA: TGTGCCAGCAGTAGAACCTATCGGGACCCTATAAACACTGAAGCTTTCTTT. This translates into CASSRTYRDPINTEAFF.

The V gene is TRBV7-2, the J gene TRBJ1-5; weak D call: TRBD1 (6 bases). Germline CDR1 is SGHTA and CDR2 is FQGNSA. The CDR3 has 14 residues. Trimming left V 5 bases short and J 2 bases short, with 10 bases between. As DNA, the CDR3 is TGTGCCAGCAGCCTCTACAGGGGCAATCAGCCCCAGCATTTT. It yields the protein CASSLYRGNQPQHF.

The V call is TRBV12-2, the J call TRBJ1-5; the table gives TRBD1 as D, unverified against the DNA. TRBV12-2 is listed as a pseudogene. This CDR3 is 14 amino acids long. As DNA, the CDR3 is TGTGCAAGTCGCTGCACAGGGTTAAGGCAGCCCCAGCATTTT. It specifies CASRCTGLRQPQHF.

V and J are TRBV7-8 and TRBJ2-1, with TRBD2 matching over 9 bases. CDR1 SGHVS and CDR2 FQNEAQ come from the germline V gene. The CDR3 sequence is 16 residues long. With 0 bases clipped from V and 7 bases from J, the junction kept 7 bases outside the gene matches. The CDR3 spells CASSLAGTSNWNEQFF. Here the CDR3 DNA reads TGTGCCAGCAGCTTAGCGGGGACTAGCAATTGGAATGAGCAGTTCTTC.

The V and J genes are TRBV27 and TRBJ1-5, with D tentatively TRBD1 (5 bases). CDR3 length: 12 residues. The ends were cut back, 6 bases at V and 6 bases at J, with 9 bases in the middle. Germline V gene lookup returns CDR1 MNHEY and CDR2 SMNVEV (reference sequence). The CDR3 sequence is CASRRGGQPQHF. DNA for the CDR3: TGTGCCAGCAGGCGCGGGGGTCAGCCCCAGCATTTT.

The V gene is TRBV10-3, the J gene TRBJ2-1; TRBD2 aligns across 14 bases. CDR3 length: 14 residues. After removal of 6 bases from V and 14 bases from J, the junction contained 9 bases not matched to a gene. The V gene's germline CDR1 is ENHRY and CDR2 SYGVKD. CDR3: CAISSTSGGANEFF. CDR3 bases: TGTGCCATCAGCTCGACTAGCGGGGGGGCTAATGAGTTCTTC.

The V and J genes are TRBV5-6 and TRBJ1-2, with a possible D match to TRBD1 (5 bases). CDR3 length: 13 residues. CDR1 is SGHDT and CDR2 is YYEEEE in the germline V gene. The V end lost 0 bases, the J end lost 11 bases, and 14 bases lay between the germline ends. This CDR3 reads CASSLAKFRGYTF. As DNA, the CDR3 is TGTGCCAGCAGCTTGGCCAAGTTTAGGGGTTACACCTTC.

Here the CDR3 reads CAWSVDQAGTAFF. The CDR3 DNA follows: TGTGCCTGGAGTGTAGACCAGGCAGGGACAGCTTTCTTT. The chain has TRBV30 and TRBJ1-1, with a possible D match to TRBD1 (5 bases). CDR1 and CDR2 from the germline V gene are GTSNPN and SVGIG (reference sequence). V was shortened by 0 bases and J by 10 bases, with 15 bases between the two germline ends. The CDR3 sequence is 13 residues long.

The chain links TRBV5-8 to TRBJ2-2; TRBD2 agrees at 11 bases. Trimming removed 0 bases from V and 0 bases from J; junction bases left unmatched: 1. CDR3 length equals 17 residues. The germline CDR1 and CDR2 sequences are SGHTS and YDEGEE. CDR3 nucleotide sequence: TGTGCCAGCAGCTTGGGGACTAGCGGGTCGAACACCGGGGAGCTGTTTTTT. It codes for CASSLGTSGSNTGELFF.

J is TRBJ2-1 and V is TRBV6-5, with TRBD1 matching over 9 bases. The V segment lost 0 bases and the J segment 9 bases; nucleotides outside the gene matches: 3. The length of the CDR3 is 14 residues. Germline V CDR1 and CDR2: MNHEY, SVGAGI. The CDR3, as DNA: TGTGCCAGCAGTTACTCCCCGGGACAGGGTGAGCAGTTCTTC. As protein: CASSYSPGQGEQFF.

This chain links TRBV7-9 with TRBJ1-2; 9 bases are a match to TRBD1. Germline CDR1 SEHNR, CDR2 FQNEAQ (reference sequence). V lost 1 base and J lost 2; bases outside the gene matches: 2. The CDR3 loop spans 15 amino acids. This CDR3 reads CASSLGQGVNYGYTF. The CDR3 DNA is TGTGCCAGCAGCTTAGGACAGGGGGTCAACTATGGCTACACCTTC. Supplemented by reference TRBV7-9 and TRBJ1-2, the full variable domain reads DTGVSQNPRHKITKRGQNVTFRCDPISEHNRLYWYRQTLGQGPEFLTYFQNEAQLEKSRLLSDRFSAERPKGSFSTLEIQRTEQGDSAMYLCASSLGQGVNYGYTFGSGTRLTVV.

The V gene is TRBV6-6, the J gene TRBJ2-2, with a weak D call TRBD2 (5 bases). The germline V gene encodes CDR1 MNHNY and CDR2 SVGAGI (reference sequence). This CDR3 is built from 16 residues. V lost 3 bases and J lost 6, with 17 bases in between. As DNA, the CDR3 is TGTGCCAGCAGTTATGTTTCAAACCGGGGTGCCGGGGAGCTGTTTTTT. Its protein is CASSYVSNRGAGELFF.

This sequence joins TRBV6-6 and TRBJ1-2; tentative D call: TRBD1 (5 bases). Trimming took off 7 bases at V and 4 bases at J, with 19 bases between the two ends. This CDR3 contains 15 residues. Germline CDR1 and CDR2: MNHNY and SVGAGI (reference sequence). CDR3 amino acids: CASNTGTQGGYGYTF. DNA of the CDR3: TGTGCCAGCAATACCGGGACTCAAGGTGGCTATGGCTACACCTTC.

This clone was seen only once. This rearrangement joins TRBV6-5 to TRBJ2-2; 9 nucleotides agree with TRBD2. V shed 4 bases and J 2 bases; nucleotides not matched to a gene: 5. The CDR3 length is 16 residues. CDR1 is MNHEY and CDR2 is SVGAGI in the germline V gene. The CDR3 sequence is CASSSAGGRNTGELFF. In DNA, the CDR3 is TGTGCCAGCAGTTCGGCGGGGGGGCGAAACACCGGGGAGCTGTTTTTT.

V usage is TRBV4-2 and J usage is TRBJ1-3, with D uncertain. V was cut by 6 bases and J by 4 bases, with 4 bases left in between. Per the germline V gene, CDR1 is LGHNA and CDR2 is YNFKEQ. CDR3 size: 11 residues. DNA for the CDR3: TGTGCCAGCAGACAGGGAAACACCATATATTTT. This encodes CASRQGNTIYF.

The V and J genes are TRBV19 and TRBJ1-1, with no clear D. The germline CDR1 and CDR2 sequences are LNHDA and SQIVND (reference sequence). The CDR3 is 13 residues long. The V and J ends lost 10 bases and 1 base respectively, with 13 bases between them. The CDR3 DNA reads TGTGCCACCTCCCTAGGAGGGAACACTGAAGCTTTCTTT. Its translation: CATSLGGNTEAFF.

This chain links TRBV5-1 with TRBJ2-7; D gene unclear. CDR3 length: 15 residues. With 5 bases removed from V and 0 bases from J, the gap between germline ends came to 15 bases. Germline CDR1 reads SGHRS; CDR2 reads YFSETQ. For the CDR3, the DNA is TGCGCCAGCAGGGAAGGGTACACTTACTCCTACGAGCAGTACTTC. It specifies CASREGYTYSYEQYF.

The sample holds a few counts of this clone. The chain combines TRBV7-8 with TRBJ1-2; D is uncertain. From germline, CDR1 is SGHVS and CDR2 FQNEAQ. This CDR3 region has 14 residues. The ends were cut back, 1 base at V and 5 bases at J, with 11 bases in the middle. CDR3 loop: CASSLEGLGYGYTF. In nucleotides, the CDR3 is TGTGCCAGCAGCTTAGAAGGTCTAGGGTATGGCTACACCTTC.

The chain employs TRBV12-3 or TRBV12-4 and TRBJ1-2; D is uncertain. The CDR3 is 12 amino acids. Trimming cost V 3 bases and J 4 bases, with 6 bases left between them. CDR3 sequence reads: CASSFSGYGYTF. CDR3 DNA sequence: TGTGCCAGCAGTTTCTCGGGCTATGGCTACACCTTC.

The chain links TRBV14 to TRBJ2-7, with a tentative D call TRBD2 (5 bases). The CDR3 has 13 amino acids. V lost 3 bases and J 0 bases, leaving 6 bases between the germline ends. Germline CDR1 reads SGHDN; CDR2 reads FVKESK. This CDR3 reads CASSHGVSYEQYF. In DNA form, the CDR3 reads TGTGCCAGCAGCCACGGGGTCTCCTACGAGCAGTACTTC.

This chain uses TRBV6-6 with TRBJ2-5; TRBD2 might be the D (6 bases). CDR1 and CDR2 from the germline V gene are MNHNY and SVGAGI (reference sequence). V shed 5 bases and J shed 13 bases, with 17 bases lying between them. The CDR3 spans 12 residues. The CDR3, as DNA: TGTGCCAGCAGTACGCCGGGACTCTCACCGTACTTC. Its protein product is CASSTPGLSPYF.

This rearrangement joins TRBV5-1 to TRBJ2-7; D not resolved. The CDR3 consists of 14 residues. Trimming cost V 4 bases and J 0 bases, with 11 bases left between them. In germline, CDR1 is SGHRS, CDR2 YFSETQ. CDR3 nucleotides: TGCGCCAGCAGCGCGGACGCGATCTCCTACGAGCAGTACTTC. Protein: CASSADAISYEQYF.

V is TRBV3-1 (or the pseudogene TRBV3-2) and J is TRBJ1-1, with unresolved D. This CDR3 spans 13 amino acids. The germline gives CDR1 LGHDT, CDR2 YNNKEL (reference sequence). The V and J ends lost 2 bases and 1 base respectively, with 5 bases between them. CDR3 in DNA: TGTGCCAGCAGCCAATTCCGGAACACTGAAGCTTTCTTT. Translating gives CASSQFRNTEAFF.